This TCR beta chain was sequenced in a study of OX40 agonist ivuxolimab in advanced cancers. Using immunoSEQ multiplex PCR, the repertoire was profiled, and TCRdb retains in-frame clones only, with some absent. The data contain fewer than 70,000 clones, roughly 86% of them singletons. This clone has only one observation. This CDR3 is 15 amino acids long. Germline-derived CDR1 and CDR2 are KGHSH and LQKENI. V lost 2 bases, J lost 6 bases, and 2 bases stayed unmatched. This TCR was recovered from an adult with an advanced solid tumor such as melanoma, head and neck, liver or kidney cancer. The V gene is TRBV18, the J gene TRBJ2-1; the match to TRBD1 covers 12 bases. The input for sequencing was CD4+ or CD8+ T cells sorted from blood, taken in a trial of the OX40 agonist ivuxolimab. Here the CDR3 reads CASSPGTGGPNEQFF. CDR3 bases: TGTGCCAGCTCACCAGGGACAGGGGGCCCCAATGAGCAGTTCTTC.